This TCR beta chain emerged from a study of shared clonotypes between healthy human individuals. Findings and limits, study-wide: Donors were few, which limited the genetic and exposure-history diversity represented.

Trimming removed 2 bases at V and 15 bases at J, with 24 bases between. Germline loops: CDR1 SGHKS, CDR2 YYEKEE (reference sequence). CDR3 length: 15 amino acids. Each cell subset's genomic DNA was divided evenly among several immunoSEQ plates. TCRdb's table, derived via immunoSEQ multiplex PCR, lists solely in-frame clones and lacks some. The sample consists of about 2,100,000 clones, about 93% of them appearing once. CD45RO-negative, CCR7-selected cells formed the naive CD8 fraction, which excluded terminally differentiated effector memory CD45RA+ cells. The donors were all Caucasian adults (living in Nashville, Tennessee). About this clone itself: What it binds is unknown.

This receptor was identified in a man between 18 and 35 years old in good health. Some clones in this sample may be carry-over from other donors' samples. Sequenced input: naive CD8+ T cells from PBMCs. This chain links TRBV5-5 with TRBJ2-1, with D possibly matching TRBD1 (6 bases). The DNA of the CDR3 is TGTGCCAGCAGCTTACAGGGAACGGTCATCCTTCATCCGTTCTTC. Its protein is CASSLQGTVILHPFF. The full variable domain, rest sourced from reference TRBV5-5 and TRBJ2-1, is DAGVTQSPTHLIKTRGQQVTLRCSPISGHKSVSWYQQVLGQGPQFIFQYYEKEERGRGNFPDRFSARQFPNYSSELNVNALLLGDSALYLCASSLQGTVILHPFFGPGTRLTVL.